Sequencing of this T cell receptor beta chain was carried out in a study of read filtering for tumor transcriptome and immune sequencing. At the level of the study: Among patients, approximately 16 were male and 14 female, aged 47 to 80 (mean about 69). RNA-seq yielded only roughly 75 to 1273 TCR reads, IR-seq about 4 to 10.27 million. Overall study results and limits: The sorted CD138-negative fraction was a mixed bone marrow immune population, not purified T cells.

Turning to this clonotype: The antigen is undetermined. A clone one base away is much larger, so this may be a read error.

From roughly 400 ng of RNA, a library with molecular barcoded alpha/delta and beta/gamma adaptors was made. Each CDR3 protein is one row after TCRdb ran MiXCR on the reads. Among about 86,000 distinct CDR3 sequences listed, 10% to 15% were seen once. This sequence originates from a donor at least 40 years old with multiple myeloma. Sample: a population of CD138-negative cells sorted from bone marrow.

CDR3 amino acids: CAGSQDLLAGGQTQYF. The DNA of the CDR3 is TGTGCCGGCAGCCAAGATCTACTAGCGGGAGGCCAGACCCAGTACTTC. This chain connects TRBV4-2 to TRBJ2-5; the match to TRBD2 covers 12 bases. The V gene's germline CDR1 is LGHNA and CDR2 YNFKEQ. The CDR3 loop spans 16 amino acids.